This T cell receptor (beta chain) was captured by sequencing in a study of blood T cells in healthy people across ages. In each sample, at least 6 million PBMCs were isolated. Alongside a J-beta primer mix, a sample-barcoded 5' primer served in a second PCR lasting roughly 6 to 12 cycles. A single record per CDR3 protein comes from TCRdb applying MiXCR to the 5' RACE reads. The repertoire holds 1.5 million to 2 million distinct CDR3 sequences, with around 50% as singletons. This clonotype was seen a few times. Its antigen remains unidentified. Whole-study findings and limits: The percentage of naive T cells correlated strongly with TCR beta diversity. Fewer expanded clones and more diversity marked long-lived versus aged donors.

CDR1 and CDR2 (germline): ENHRY, SYGVKD. The CDR3 runs to 17 residues. Input material: blood. The TCR sequence derives from a woman between 35 and 50 years old in good health. This chain joins TRBV10-3 and TRBJ2-4; possible D gene TRBD2, 6 bases. The J call may be incorrect, as the DNA end agrees better with TRBJ2-7. In DNA form, the CDR3 reads TGTGCCATCAGTGAGGTGGAAGCGGGTGCGAGCATGGGCGAGCAGTACTTC. Translated: CAISEVEAGASMGEQYF.